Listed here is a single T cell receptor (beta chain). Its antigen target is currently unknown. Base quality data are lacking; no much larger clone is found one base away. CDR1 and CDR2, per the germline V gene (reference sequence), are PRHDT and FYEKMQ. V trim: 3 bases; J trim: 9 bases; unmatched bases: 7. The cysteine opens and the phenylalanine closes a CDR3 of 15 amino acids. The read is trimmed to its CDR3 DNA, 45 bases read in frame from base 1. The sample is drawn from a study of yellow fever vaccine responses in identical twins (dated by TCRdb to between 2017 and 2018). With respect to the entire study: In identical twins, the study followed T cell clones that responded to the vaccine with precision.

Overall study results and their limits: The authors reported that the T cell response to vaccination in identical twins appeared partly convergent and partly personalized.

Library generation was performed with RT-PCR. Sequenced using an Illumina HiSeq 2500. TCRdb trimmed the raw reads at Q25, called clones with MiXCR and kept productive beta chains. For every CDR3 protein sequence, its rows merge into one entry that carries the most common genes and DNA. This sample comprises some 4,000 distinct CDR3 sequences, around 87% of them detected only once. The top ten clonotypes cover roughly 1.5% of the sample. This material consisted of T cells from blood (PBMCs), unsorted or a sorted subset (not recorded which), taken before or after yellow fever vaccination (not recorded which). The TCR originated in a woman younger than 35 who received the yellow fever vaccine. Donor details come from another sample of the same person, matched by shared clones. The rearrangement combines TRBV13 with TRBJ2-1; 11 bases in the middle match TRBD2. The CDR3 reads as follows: CASSFGTSGISEQFF. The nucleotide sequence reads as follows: TGTGCCAGCAGCTTCGGGACTAGCGGCATAAGTGAGCAGTTCTTC.